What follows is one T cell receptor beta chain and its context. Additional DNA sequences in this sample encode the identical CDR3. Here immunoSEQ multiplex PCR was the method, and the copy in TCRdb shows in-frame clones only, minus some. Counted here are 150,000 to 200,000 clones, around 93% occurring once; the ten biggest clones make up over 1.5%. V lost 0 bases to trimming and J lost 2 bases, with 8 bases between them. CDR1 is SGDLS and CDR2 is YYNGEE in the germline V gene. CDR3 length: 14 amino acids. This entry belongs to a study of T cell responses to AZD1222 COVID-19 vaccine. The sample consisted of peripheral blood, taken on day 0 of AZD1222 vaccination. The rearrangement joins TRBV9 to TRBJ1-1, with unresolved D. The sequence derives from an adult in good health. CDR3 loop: CASSVGAANTEAFF. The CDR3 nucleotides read TGTGCCAGCAGCGTAGGGGCAGCCAACACTGAAGCTTTCTTT.